This T cell receptor (beta chain) appears in the sequencing data of a study of shared clonotypes between healthy human individuals (dated by TCRdb to between 2020 and 2021). Turning to the overall study: The cohort comprised two women and a few men aged 18 to 49 years. For each donor, CD4 naive and CD4 memory were each run on three plates, CD8 naive on two plates, and CD8 memory on one plate. The study deeply sequenced blood TCR repertoires of several healthy adults to estimate repertoire size and the extent of clonotype sharing between individuals. Libraries were prepared and TCR repertoires were sequenced by different laboratories using diverse techniques, in order to increase sequencing depth and limit assay-specific biases. Between about 0.8 and 9 billion PBMCs per donor were obtained by leukapheresis.

Comments on this clone: Its recognized antigen is unknown. No much larger clone exists at a distance of one base, and base qualities are not known.

Using the deep immunoSEQ assay, multiplex PCR amplified TCR CDR3 regions from genomic DNA. For each cell subset, the extracted genomic DNA was distributed evenly across all wells of several immunoSEQ 96-well plates, and each plate served as one replicate. For sorted subsets, about 210 ng of genomic DNA, equivalent to about 30,000 T cell genomes, went into each replicate PCR. Purified libraries were measured with a Qubit 3.0 fluorometer, size-checked on a Bioanalyzer 2100, and measured again with the KAPA Library Quantification kit. Each immunoSEQ 96-well plate was sequenced on its own single-read 150-cycle Illumina NextSeq 550 flow cell. In the paper's pipeline: Because the immunoSEQ output held only junctional sequences and lacked quality scores, the filtering could not match the filtering applied to full-length reads. Sequences were annotated with PyIR, a Python wrapper for IgBLAST v1.9, and V/J genes and CDR3 were assigned using IMGT germline references. Reads were filtered out if the reads had weak V/J assignments (E-value above 1e-6), no CDR3, stop codons, out-of-frame junctions, or ambiguous translated residues. V3J clonotypes were defined as sequences sharing the same inferred V gene, J gene, and CDR3 amino acid sequence. The percentage overlap between two repertoires was calculated by dividing the number of shared unique clonotypes by the size of the smaller repertoire. Three approaches were used to assess repertoire richness: RTK rarefaction, the Chao1 estimator, and Recon v2.1 estimates of unobserved clonotypes. OLGA was used to compute generation probabilities for all TCRbeta clonotypes that the gDNA method yielded from four donors. TCRdb carries this immuneACCESS record with in-frame sequences only. Its versions omit some clonotypes, under half of them owing to an unresolved V gene in the studies checked, with the rest unexplained. The DNA was the basis for D and trimming; V, J and clone size are from that table. In this sample the table shows a few million clones, roughly 92% of which occur a single time. The ten largest account for 0.3% to 0.4% of the sample.

The donors were healthy, HIV-negative adults who had no recently reported acute infections or vaccinations. Every donor was a Caucasian adult residing in Nashville, Tennessee, USA. CD4+ T cells were enriched through magnetic negative selection, after which naive cells were positively selected on CD45RA and the remaining negative fraction served as the memory subset. After blood collection by leukapheresis, PBMCs were isolated using Ficoll-Histopaque density gradient centrifugation and then cryopreserved in the vapor phase of liquid nitrogen. Analytical flow cytometry was used to check the purity and quantity of each magnetically sorted T cell population. From each sorted fraction, genomic DNA was isolated and quantified by UV absorbance on a Nanodrop 2000c. Study-wide findings and limitations: Larger estimated clonotype richness was generally found for naive subsets than for memory subsets. Based on pairwise subsampling, the degree of clonotype sharing among donors was expected to be affected by sequencing depth. Compared with non-shared clonotypes, clonotypes shared by all four sorted-subset donors had higher generation probabilities. The genetic and exposure-history diversity represented was limited by the small number of donors. Rarefaction of sorted-subset datasets indicated incomplete sequencing despite the large sequencing depth. Sampling was restricted to blood, and TCR repertoires in tissue are likely to differ from TCR repertoires in blood. Around 5.4% of naive CD4, 3.5% of naive CD8, about 2.1% of memory CD4, and about 0.4% of memory CD8 clonotypes were shared across a few donors.

Cut back by 0 bases and 0 bases, the V and J ends lie 11 bases apart. As encoded in the germline V gene, CDR1 is MNHEY while CDR2 is SVGAGI. From the cysteine through the phenylalanine, the CDR3 covers 16 amino acids. CDR3 DNA only is kept here, 48 bases in frame from base 1. The sequence was collected from a man between 18 and 35 years old in good health. Some clones in this sample may be carry-over from other donors' samples. The material sequenced was naive CD4+ T cells from PBMCs. The cell subset or site label for this specimen denotes: CD45RA+ positively selected. This receptor chain uses TRBV6-5 and TRBJ1-1; the D gene is perhaps TRBD1, on 5 matching bases. The CDR3 protein is CASSYSRGWVNTEAFF. In nucleotide form, the sequence is TGTGCCAGCAGTTACTCGAGGGGTTGGGTGAACACTGAAGCTTTCTTT.